This T cell receptor beta chain was captured by sequencing in a study of cytotoxic CD8 clonotypes in ibrutinib-treated CLL. Across the study: Mean values per sample were around 270,000 productive templates and over 90,000 productive rearrangements. Notes on the study in general: Before falling back toward baseline at progression, clonality had risen at the time of ibrutinib response.

A word on this clone: Its target is not known.

Trimming took 3 bases from V and 6 from J, leaving 9 bases between them. Germline CDR1 and CDR2: SGHTA and FQGTGA. The length of the CDR3 is 13 residues. Measured with immunoSEQ multiplex PCR; TCRdb has only the in-frame clones, and not every one. The data show fewer than 400,000 clones, 67% seen once. This specimen was PBMCs, taken after 36 months of ibrutinib treatment. This TCR was recovered from a human donor with chronic lymphocytic leukemia. This chain joins TRBV7-3 and TRBJ2-1; D is ambiguous. For the CDR3, the DNA is TGTGCCAGCAGCTTGTCCAGCCCCAATGAGCAGTTCTTC. It specifies CASSLSSPNEQFF.